This record concerns one T cell receptor beta chain sequence. The data belong to a study of OX40 agonist ivuxolimab in advanced cancers. The overall study: The study gave patients intravenous ivuxolimab at 0.01 to 10 mg/kg every 2 weeks. Two patients with cutaneous melanoma and one with hepatocellular carcinoma, three in total, showed partial responses.

The V end lost 7 bases, the J end lost 3 bases, and 16 bases lay between the germline ends. In germline, CDR1 is SGHNT, CDR2 YYREEE (reference sequence). The length of the CDR3 is 14 residues. The assay was immunoSEQ multiplex PCR, and TCRdb's table has in-frame clones only and misses some. This table holds approximately 80,000 clones, about 82% found once. Sequencing used CD4+ or CD8+ T cells sorted from blood, obtained in a trial of the OX40 agonist ivuxolimab. This clonotype was obtained from an adult with an advanced solid tumor such as melanoma, head and neck, liver or kidney cancer. This chain uses TRBV5-4 with TRBJ1-1; maybe TRBD1 (5 bases). Written as DNA, the CDR3 is TGTGCCAGCGGGGGAAACTTAGGGGACACTGAAGCTTTCTTT. Its protein product is CASGGNLGDTEAFF. The full variable domain, its missing parts supplied by reference TRBV5-4 and TRBJ1-1, is ETGVTQSPTHLIKTRGQQVTLRCSSQSGHNTVSWYQQALGQGPQFIFQYYREEENGRGNFPPRFSGLQFPNYSSELNVNALELDDSALYLCASGGNLGDTEAFFGQGTRLTVV.